This entry lists 21 T cell receptor beta chains sequenced from one sample in a study of shared clonotypes between healthy human individuals. Produced via immunoSEQ multiplex PCR; TCRdb's table is partial and in-frame only. Of 2,100,000 or so clones in the sample, approximately 94% are singletons; the top ten hold around 0.13%. The sequenced sample consisted of naive CD4+ T cells sorted from blood. Subset described: CD45RA+ positively selected. The receptors shown here come from a man between 18 and 29 years old in good health.

The chain links TRBV6-1 to TRBJ1-1; the match to TRBD1 covers 9 bases. The CDR3 has 17 amino acids. The germline V gene encodes CDR1 MNHNS and CDR2 SASEGT. The ends lost 4 bases at V and 6 bases at J; junction bases unmatched: 15. The CDR3 coding sequence is TGTGCCAGCAGTGTACCCCCCCCGGGACAGGGTAACGCTGAAGCTTTCTTT. This translates into CASSVPPPGQGNAEAFF.

The V gene is TRBV7-2, the J gene TRBJ2-5, with a weak D call TRBD1 (5 bases). Germline CDR1 is SGHTA and CDR2 is FQGNSA. The CDR3 totals 16 residues. Trimming removed 5 bases at V and 5 bases at J, with 21 bases between. In DNA, the CDR3 is TGTGCCAGCAGCCACCCAACCGCAGGGCGGTGGGAGACCCAGTACTTC. Translation gives CASSHPTAGRWETQYF.

The chain carries TRBV11-2 and TRBJ2-7, with D perhaps given as TRBD1 or TRBD2 (5 bases each). The CDR3 consists of 15 residues. Trimming removed 3 bases at V and 2 bases at J, with 14 bases between. CDR1 is SGHAT, CDR2 FQNNGV, per germline. The CDR3 loop reads CASSFGAGSPYEQYF. The CDR3 nucleotides are TGTGCCAGCAGCTTTGGGGCAGGGAGCCCCTACGAGCAGTACTTC.

CDR3 coding DNA: TGCGCCAGCAGCTTGGGGGACGCTATCCGGGAGACCCAGTACTTC. Translated, it gives CASSLGDAIRETQYF. The rearrangement links TRBV5-1 to TRBJ2-5, with D perhaps TRBD1 or TRBD2 (5 bases each). In germline, CDR1 is SGHRS, CDR2 YFSETQ. The length of the CDR3 is 15 residues. Trimming took 0 bases from V and 5 from J, leaving 14 bases between them.

This rearrangement joins TRBV7-8 to TRBJ2-2, with 10 bases matching TRBD2. The CDR3 has 16 residues. CDR1 SGHVS and CDR2 FQNEAQ come from the germline V gene. The V gene end was trimmed by 5 bases and the J gene end by 2 bases; junction bases not matched to a gene: 5. The CDR3: CASSARTSGNTGELFF. In nucleotides, the CDR3 is TGTGCCAGCAGCGCCCGGACTAGCGGCAACACCGGGGAGCTGTTTTTT.

About this clone: The germline gene is not matched at one end of the junction; a read error may be the cause. The chain is built from TRBV7-7 and TRBJ2-3; 12 nucleotides align to TRBD2. The germline V gene encodes CDR1 SSHAT and CDR2 FNYEAQ (reference sequence). The CDR3 consists of 16 residues. This CDR3 is CASSLLASGGAGTQYF. The CDR3 DNA sequence: TGTGCTAGCAGCTTATTGGCTAGCGGGGGGGCCGGTACGCAGTATTTT.

The rearrangement joins TRBV30 to TRBJ2-7; weak D call: TRBD1 (5 bases). The germline CDR1 and CDR2 sequences are GTSNPN and SVGIG (reference sequence). The CDR3 length is 16 residues. V shed 0 bases and J shed 4 bases, with 19 bases lying between them. The CDR3 loop reads CAWSVGRTPPIYEQYF. The CDR3 bases are TGTGCCTGGAGTGTTGGAAGGACACCGCCGATTTACGAGCAGTACTTC.

This sequence joins TRBV29-1 and TRBJ2-7; 8 bases are a match to TRBD2. CDR1 SQVTM and CDR2 ANQGSEA come from the germline V gene. The CDR3 extends over 15 amino acids. V lost 2 bases to trimming and J lost 5 bases; unmatched junction nucleotides: 11. CDR3 coding DNA: TGCAGCGTTGAACGGCCGGGAGGGCCGAATAACGAGCAGTACTTC. Protein sequence: CSVERPGGPNNEQYF.

The V and J genes are TRBV11-3 and TRBJ1-1; D may be TRBD1 (5 bases). V was cut by 4 bases and J by 1 base, with 13 bases left in between. The germline V gene encodes CDR1 SGHNT and CDR2 YENEEA. This CDR3 has 15 residues. The CDR3 DNA reads as TGTGCCAGCAGCTATGCCGGGACGGCGAACACTGAAGCTTTCTTT. This codes for CASSYAGTANTEAFF.

The chain combines TRBV30 with TRBJ2-7, with D perhaps given as TRBD1 or TRBD2 (6 bases each). Germline V gives CDR1 GTSNPN, CDR2 SVGIG (reference sequence). The CDR3 has 14 residues. Deletions cut 0 bases from V and 4 bases from J, with 13 bases between. The CDR3 DNA reads TGTGCCTGGAGTGTAGGGGGGCTATTATACGAGCAGTACTTC. The encoded protein is CAWSVGGLLYEQYF.

On this clone: Other DNA sequences within the sample encode an identical CDR3. This chain links TRBV20-1 with TRBJ2-3; no clear D. V was trimmed by 3 bases and J by 6 bases, leaving 4 bases between them. The V gene's germline CDR1 is DFQATT and CDR2 SNEGSKA (reference sequence). This CDR3 contains 10 residues. This CDR3 is CSARADTQYF. CDR3 nucleotide sequence: TGCAGTGCTAGGGCGGATACGCAGTATTTT.

The chain joins TRBV30 to TRBJ1-4; no clear D. The CDR3 extends over 13 amino acids. The V gene lost 1 base and the J gene lost 5 bases, with 8 bases spanning the gap. Germline CDR1 GTSNPN, CDR2 SVGIG (reference sequence). DNA of the CDR3: TGTGCCTGGAGTGGACGGAAGAATGAAAAACTGTTTTTT. Its translation: CAWSGRKNEKLFF.

The chain couples TRBV19 to TRBJ1-5; D may be TRBD1 (5 bases). Trimming removed 4 bases at V and 9 bases at J, with 10 bases between. This CDR3 contains 12 residues. Germline V CDR1 and CDR2: LNHDA, SQIVND (reference sequence). The CDR3 region is CASSTLRGPQHF. As DNA, the CDR3 is TGTGCCAGTAGTACCTTGAGGGGGCCCCAGCATTTT.

The V call is TRBV6-6, the J call TRBJ1-2, with a tentative D call TRBD1 (5 bases). Germline CDR1 is MNHNY and CDR2 is SVGAGI (reference sequence). The CDR3 extends over 13 amino acids. Trimming pared 0 bases from V and 10 bases from J, leaving 12 bases between. The CDR3 sequence: CASSYSGEVVYTF. DNA of the CDR3: TGTGCCAGCAGTTACTCAGGGGAAGTTGTCTACACCTTC.

The rearrangement joins TRBV7-3 to TRBJ2-5; D is perhaps TRBD1 (6 bases). V lost 4 bases and J 3 bases, leaving 9 bases between the germline ends. CDR3 length: 13 residues. Germline-derived CDR1 and CDR2 are SGHTA and FQGTGA. The CDR3 DNA reads TGTGCCAGCAGCTCGGACAGAAAAGAGACCCAGTACTTC. It specifies CASSSDRKETQYF.

The chain employs TRBV6-5 and TRBJ2-3, with 7 bases identical to TRBD1. The junction had 6 bases not matched to a gene; V was cut back by 5 bases and J by 4 bases. The CDR3 totals 14 residues. CDR1 and CDR2 (germline): MNHEY, SVGAGI. CDR3 protein: CASSKDRHSDTQYF. The DNA for the CDR3 is TGTGCCAGCAGTAAGGACAGGCACTCAGATACGCAGTATTTT.

This clone turned up a few times. The rearrangement links TRBV4-2 to TRBJ2-3, with D perhaps TRBD2 (5 bases). Trimming cost V 6 bases and J 3 bases, with 16 bases left between them. The CDR3 is 15 amino acids. Germline V lookup: CDR1 LGHNA, CDR2 YNFKEQ. CDR3 loop: CASSQSFGVTDTQYF. The CDR3 nucleotides are TGTGCCAGCAGTCAATCTTTCGGGGTAACAGATACGCAGTATTTT.

This chain links TRBV19 with TRBJ1-2; TRBD1 agrees at 7 bases. V trimming: 6 bases; J trimming: 2 bases; junction bases outside the gene matches: 9. The CDR3 length is 15 residues. CDR1 is LNHDA and CDR2 is SQIVND in the germline V gene (reference sequence). The CDR3 sequence: CASSMIQTGNYGYTF. CDR3 nucleotides: TGTGCCAGTAGCATGATTCAGACAGGGAACTATGGCTACACCTTC.

This sequence joins TRBV10-3 and TRBJ2-1; unclear D gene. V was pared by 1 base and J by 0 bases, with 7 bases between. This CDR3 comprises 15 residues. Germline V gene lookup returns CDR1 ENHRY and CDR2 SYGVKD. The CDR3 is CAISELVSSYNEQFF. The CDR3 DNA is TGTGCCATCAGTGAGTTGGTCAGCTCCTACAATGAGCAGTTCTTC.

In DNA form, the CDR3 reads TGTGCCAGCAGCTTAGACAAGGGTGGCTACACCTTC. As protein: CASSLDKGGYTF. V is TRBV7-8 and J is TRBJ1-2; no definite D call. Trimming shortened V by 1 base and J by 7 bases, and 7 bases separated the two germline ends. This CDR3 contains 12 residues. Germline V gene lookup returns CDR1 SGHVS and CDR2 FQNEAQ.

The rearrangement joins TRBV2 to TRBJ2-1; D perhaps matches TRBD2 (7 bases). CDR3 length: 15 amino acids. Trimming removed 10 bases at V and 4 bases at J, with 20 bases between. Looked up from germline, CDR1 is SNHLY and CDR2 is FYNNEI. The CDR3 nucleotides are TGTGCCACAACAGAGACGGGGGGCCCGTACAATGAGCAGTTCTTC. It specifies CATTETGGPYNEQFF. The whole variable domain, remainder taken from reference TRBV2 and TRBJ2-1, is EPEVTQTPSHQVTQMGQEVILRCVPISNHLYFYWYRQILGQKVEFLVSFYNNEISEKSEIFDDQFSVERPDGSNFTLKIRSTKLEDSAMYFCATTETGGPYNEQFFGPGTRLTVL.